The 8 T cell receptor beta chains in this list originate from one sample, sequenced in a study of a mutant IDH1 vaccine in newly diagnosed glioma. As for time point: week 47, end of study. Topical imiquimod accompanied each vaccine dose, which consisted of 300 ug of mutant IDH1 20-mer peptide. Their antigens remain unidentified. Sequencing used immunoSEQ multiplex PCR; TCRdb keeps in-frame clones, though not all of them. The data show approximately 50,000 clones, roughly four fifths seen once. The specimen was PBMCs, collected from a glioma patient whose treatment included an IDH1 peptide vaccine. The source is a woman in her fifties or sixties with glioma.

The sample holds one count of this clone. This rearrangement joins TRBV19 to TRBJ1-5; no clear D gene. Germline V gives CDR1 LNHDA, CDR2 SQIVND (reference sequence). The V and J ends lost 6 bases and 1 base respectively, with 10 bases between them. The length of the CDR3 is 14 residues. This chain's CDR3 is CASSPGTSNQPQHF. CDR3 nucleotide sequence: TGTGCCAGTAGCCCCGGAACAAGCAATCAGCCCCAGCATTTT.

The chain uses TRBV5-5 and TRBJ2-5; perhaps TRBD2 as D (7 bases). Germline assignment: CDR1 SGHKS and CDR2 YYEKEE (reference sequence). Deletions cut 4 bases from V and 4 bases from J, with 14 bases between. The CDR3 has 14 amino acids. In nucleotides, the CDR3 is TGTGCCAGCAGCCCGACCGGGGGGCCAGAGACCCAGTACTTC. It yields the protein CASSPTGGPETQYF.

This rearrangement joins TRBV5-1 to TRBJ1-2, with 7 bases lining up with TRBD1. Germline V lookup: CDR1 SGHRS, CDR2 YFSETQ. There are 14 residues in the CDR3. V shed 4 bases, J shed 5 bases, and the junction held 8 bases outside the gene matches. CDR3 coding DNA: TGCGCCAGCAGCACAGGGGACTCGGCGTATGGCTACACCTTC. Translation gives CASSTGDSAYGYTF. The full variable domain, rest sourced from reference TRBV5-1 and TRBJ1-2, is KAGVTQTPRYLIKTRGQQVTLSCSPISGHRSVSWYQQTPGQGLQFLFEYFSETQRNKGNFPGRFSGRQFSNSRSEMNVSTLELGDSALYLCASSTGDSAYGYTFGSGTRLTVV.

The chain employs TRBV19 and TRBJ1-4; D may be TRBD1 (5 bases). Germline-derived CDR1 and CDR2 are LNHDA and SQIVND (reference sequence). CDR3 length: 13 residues. V gave up 7 bases and J gave up 9 bases, with 15 bases separating them. The CDR3 DNA sequence: TGTGCCAGTACCGACAGAGTTTGGAAAAAACTGTTTTTT. Protein: CASTDRVWKKLFF.

The CDR3 is CSVRVSYEQYF. CDR3 nucleotide sequence: TGCAGCGTTCGAGTCTCCTACGAGCAGTACTTC. V is TRBV29-1 and J is TRBJ2-5, with D unresolved. The last part of the DNA fits TRBJ2-7 better; the J call may be wrong. The CDR3 length is 11 residues. CDR1 and CDR2 (germline): SQVTM, ANQGSEA.

This chain joins TRBV9 and TRBJ2-7; D tentatively fits TRBD1 or TRBD2 (5 bases each). CDR1 SGDLS and CDR2 YYNGEE come from the germline V gene. The CDR3 length is 13 residues. V lost 3 bases to trimming and J lost 2 bases, with 9 bases between them. The CDR3 loop is CASSGDGPYEQYF. Here the CDR3 DNA reads TGTGCCAGCAGCGGGGACGGGCCCTACGAGCAGTACTTC. The entire variable domain, with the rest obtained from reference TRBV9 and TRBJ2-7, is as follows: DSGVTQTPKHLITATGQRVTLRCSPRSGDLSVYWYQQSLDQGLQFLIQYYNGEERAKGNILERFSAQQFPDLHSELNLSSLELGDSALYFCASSGDGPYEQYFGPGTRLTVT.

The rearrangement uses TRBV6-6 and TRBJ2-1; possible D gene TRBD1, 6 bases. V lost 10 bases, J lost 3 bases, and 16 bases lay in between. Germline V gene data show CDR1 as MNHNY and CDR2 as SVGAGI (reference sequence). This CDR3 comprises 14 residues. The CDR3 DNA is TGTGCCACCAACTCCTGGGACAACTACAATGAGCAGTTCTTC. The encoded protein is CATNSWDNYNEQFF.

J is TRBJ1-3 and V is TRBV5-1; maybe TRBD1 (5 bases). This CDR3 is built from 15 residues. Germline V lookup: CDR1 SGHRS, CDR2 YFSETQ. With 6 bases removed from V and 4 bases from J, the gap between germline ends came to 17 bases. The CDR3 loop reads CASTPGAGNGNTIYF. DNA for the CDR3: TGCGCCAGCACCCCAGGCGCAGGGAACGGAAACACCATATATTTT. The whole variable domain, filled in from reference TRBV5-1 and TRBJ1-3, reads KAGVTQTPRYLIKTRGQQVTLSCSPISGHRSVSWYQQTPGQGLQFLFEYFSETQRNKGNFPGRFSGRQFSNSRSEMNVSTLELGDSALYLCASTPGAGNGNTIYFGEGSWLTVV.